The 25 T cell receptor beta chains below come from one sample, sequenced in a study of memory CD4+ T cells and cytomegalovirus serostatus. The sort gate was single viable CD3+CD4+CD8-CD45RO+ cells for memory CD4+ T cells. Here immunoSEQ multiplex PCR was the method, and the copy in TCRdb shows in-frame clones only, minus some. Of 20,000 to 30,000 clones in the sample, over 70% were seen once. The sample taken for sequencing was memory CD4+ T cells from blood. These receptors all stem from an adult in good health and CMV-seronegative.

V and J are TRBV7-9 and TRBJ2-3; no reliable D call. Trimming cost V 1 base and J 4 bases, with 3 bases left between them. This CDR3 spans 12 amino acids. Germline CDR1 SEHNR, CDR2 FQNEAQ (reference sequence). CDR3 region: CASSLEADTQYF. CDR3 DNA sequence: TGTGCCAGCAGCTTAGAAGCAGATACGCAGTATTTT.

This clone was seen just once. The J gene is TRBJ2-7, the V gene TRBV7-2; 9 nucleotides line up with TRBD2. The germline V gene encodes CDR1 SGHTA and CDR2 FQGNSA. Trimming removed 5 bases from V and 0 bases from J; junction bases left unmatched: 2. The CDR3 is made up of 14 amino acids. CDR3 bases: TGTGCCAGCAGCCGGACTAGCGACTCCTACGAGCAGTACTTC. It translates to CASSRTSDSYEQYF.

With regard to this clone: At one of its ends the junction is not consistent with the germline gene, which may arise from a read error. The chain has TRBV28 and TRBJ1-2; 9 bases fit TRBD1. This CDR3 contains 16 residues. Germline assignment: CDR1 MDHEN and CDR2 SYDVKM. In nucleotides, the CDR3 is TGTGCCAGCAGTACTACAGGGGGCAAAGGACTCTATGACTACACCTTC. Its translation is CASSTTGGKGLYDYTF.

This chain uses TRBV7-2 with TRBJ2-2; D remains unclear. V shed 4 bases and J shed 8 bases, with 11 bases lying between them. CDR1 and CDR2 (germline): SGHTA, FQGNSA. CDR3 length equals 13 residues. As DNA, the CDR3 is TGTGCCAGCAGCTCAAGTGGGCTAGGGGAGCTGTTTTTT. It yields the protein CASSSSGLGELFF.

The chain joins TRBV11-2 to TRBJ1-1; the D is unclear. V was trimmed by 2 bases and J by 4 bases, leaving 11 bases between them. The CDR3 is made up of 14 amino acids. The germline CDR1 and CDR2 sequences are SGHAT and FQNNGV. CDR3 residues: CASSLNEARTEAFF. In nucleotides, the CDR3 is TGTGCCAGCAGCTTAAATGAGGCGCGCACTGAAGCTTTCTTT. The variable domain in full, completed from reference TRBV11-2 and TRBJ1-1, reads EAGVAQSPRYKIIEKRQSVAFWCNPISGHATLYWYQQILGQGPKLLIQFQNNGVVDDSQLPKDRFSAERLKGVDSTLKIQPAKLEDSAVYLCASSLNEARTEAFFGQGTRLTVV.

CDR3 residues: CASSHYTLAPGQGIEQFF. DNA of the CDR3: TGTGCCAGCAGCCATTATACCCTAGCACCGGGACAGGGAATTGAGCAGTTCTTC. The rearrangement uses TRBV4-2 and TRBJ2-1; 9 nucleotides line up with TRBD1. Germline loops: CDR1 LGHNA, CDR2 YNFKEQ. This CDR3 has 18 residues. The ends lost 3 bases at V and 9 bases at J; junction bases unmatched: 18.

The chain links TRBV9 to TRBJ2-1, with D perhaps matching TRBD1 (6 bases). Trimming took 3 bases from V and 4 from J, leaving 14 bases between them. The CDR3 covers 15 residues. CDR1 SGDLS and CDR2 YYNGEE come from the germline V gene. CDR3 nucleotides: TGTGCCAGCAGCGCCGCAGGGGCTACTTACAATGAGCAGTTCTTC. It encodes CASSAAGATYNEQFF.

The rearrangement uses TRBV29-1 and TRBJ2-3; TRBD1 is a possible D gene (5 bases). The CDR3 is 13 amino acids. CDR1 and CDR2 from the germline V gene are SQVTM and ANQGSEA. V lost 4 bases, J lost 2 bases, and 10 bases lay in between. The CDR3 protein is CSVAQGFTDTQYF. The DNA of the CDR3 is TGCAGCGTTGCCCAGGGATTCACAGATACGCAGTATTTT.

V gene TRBV27 combines with J gene TRBJ2-4, with D perhaps matching TRBD2 (6 bases). Trimming removed 5 bases from V and 9 bases from J, with 17 bases in between. CDR1 is MNHEY, CDR2 SMNVEV, per germline (reference sequence). This CDR3 comprises 14 residues. CDR3 sequence reads: CASSPDMGGGIQYF. For the CDR3, the DNA is TGTGCCAGCAGTCCGGACATGGGGGGAGGCATTCAGTACTTC.

This clone is classed as medium-sized. This rearrangement joins TRBV19 to TRBJ1-2; 9 bases are a match to TRBD1. Germline values: CDR1 LNHDA, CDR2 SQIVND (reference sequence). CDR3 length: 16 amino acids. V dropped 6 bases and J dropped 5; count of bases not matched to a gene: 13. The CDR3 nucleotides read TGTGCCAGTAGCCGACAGCCACAGGGGGCATGGTATGGCTACACCTTC. Translation gives CASSRQPQGAWYGYTF.

The genes are TRBV30 and TRBJ2-7, with TRBD2 identical over 10 bases. After removal of 5 bases from V and 7 bases from J, the junction contained 8 bases not matched to a gene. The CDR3 runs to 13 residues. The V gene's germline CDR1 is GTSNPN and CDR2 SVGIG (reference sequence). CDR3 loop: CAWAGTSAREQYF. The DNA for the CDR3 is TGTGCCTGGGCAGGGACTAGCGCTCGGGAGCAGTACTTC.

V usage is TRBV28 and J usage is TRBJ1-1; no clear D gene. The germline V gene encodes CDR1 MDHEN and CDR2 SYDVKM. Trimming pared 6 bases from V and 1 base from J, leaving 15 bases between. The CDR3 contains 15 residues. The CDR3: CASRRKPPQNTEAFF. CDR3 bases: TGTGCCAGCAGACGAAAACCCCCACAGAACACTGAAGCTTTCTTT.

V is TRBV9 and J is TRBJ2-1; 8 nucleotides line up with TRBD2. The junction had 1 base not matched to a gene; V was cut back by 0 bases and J by 2 bases. The CDR3 sequence is 15 residues long. Germline V CDR1 and CDR2: SGDLS, YYNGEE. The CDR3 nucleotides read TGTGCCAGCAGCGTAGGCGGGGGGCCCTACAATGAGCAGTTCTTC. This gives the protein CASSVGGGPYNEQFF. The full variable domain, its missing parts supplied by reference TRBV9 and TRBJ2-1, is DSGVTQTPKHLITATGQRVTLRCSPRSGDLSVYWYQQSLDQGLQFLIQYYNGEERAKGNILERFSAQQFPDLHSELNLSSLELGDSALYFCASSVGGGPYNEQFFGPGTRLTVL.

CDR3 sequence reads: CASSYTGGSGYTF. In DNA form, the CDR3 reads TGTGCCAGCAGCTACACAGGGGGCTCCGGCTACACCTTC. The J gene is TRBJ1-2, the V gene TRBV7-9; 9 nucleotides line up with TRBD1. Trimming at V came to 4 bases and at J to 8 bases, leaving 5 bases not matched to a gene. The germline V gene encodes CDR1 SEHNR and CDR2 FQNEAQ (reference sequence). The CDR3 extends over 13 amino acids.

The rearrangement links TRBV10-1 to TRBJ1-5; 9 nucleotides align to TRBD1. The CDR3 covers 18 residues. Germline loops: CDR1 WNHNN, CDR2 SYGVQD (reference sequence). V was pared by 7 bases and J by 2 bases, with 15 bases of the junction left unmatched. DNA for the CDR3: TGCGCCAGCACCCAACCGGGACAGGGCCTAAGGGGCAATCAGCCCCAGCATTTT. Translating gives CASTQPGQGLRGNQPQHF.

This chain uses TRBV7-9 with TRBJ2-7; unclear D gene. This CDR3 has 15 amino acids. CDR1 SEHNR and CDR2 FQNEAQ come from the germline V gene (reference sequence). V was clipped by 7 bases and J by 0 bases, with 16 bases between them. Here the CDR3 reads CASTSGSFSSYEQYF. CDR3 coding DNA: TGTGCCAGCACCTCGGGTAGCTTCAGCTCCTACGAGCAGTACTTC.

The genes are TRBV11-3 and TRBJ1-1, with D perhaps matching TRBD1 (6 bases). The germline V gene encodes CDR1 SGHNT and CDR2 YENEEA. Trimming shortened V by 2 bases and J by 0 bases, and 7 bases separated the two germline ends. This CDR3 spans 14 amino acids. The CDR3 bases are TGTGCCAGCAGCTTACAGGGGATGAACACTGAAGCTTTCTTT. Translation gives CASSLQGMNTEAFF.

This clone was found a few times. V usage is TRBV5-8 and J usage is TRBJ1-2; D uncertain. The germline CDR1 and CDR2 sequences are SGHTS and YDEGEE. The CDR3 spans 13 residues. Trimming left V 0 bases short and J 4 bases short, with 7 bases between. The CDR3 spells CASSLERIYGYTF. For the CDR3, the DNA is TGTGCCAGCAGCTTGGAACGGATCTATGGCTACACCTTC.

CDR3 nucleotides: TGCGCCAGCAGCCAAGATTGGCAGGGTAACCTTTACGAGCAGTACTTC. The encoded protein is CASSQDWQGNLYEQYF. V and J are TRBV4-3 and TRBJ2-7; D is possibly TRBD1 (5 bases). Trimming removed 0 bases at V and 4 bases at J, with 16 bases between. This CDR3 has 16 residues. The germline CDR1 and CDR2 sequences are LGHNA and YSLEER.

This clone was counted a few times. The V call is TRBV5-1, the J call TRBJ1-2; the match to TRBD1 covers 11 bases. This CDR3 comprises 15 residues. J was trimmed by 6 bases and V by 5 bases; bases with no gene match: 9. From germline, CDR1 is SGHRS and CDR2 YFSETQ. CDR3 amino acids: CASSTQPGQGDGYTF. DNA for the CDR3: TGCGCCAGCAGTACACAACCGGGACAGGGGGATGGCTACACCTTC.

This clone was counted a single time. The chain employs TRBV12-5 and TRBJ2-3; D perhaps matches TRBD2 (6 bases). From germline, CDR1 is LGHNT and CDR2 FRNRAP. Trimming took 7 bases from V and 0 from J, leaving 17 bases between them. This CDR3 contains 16 residues. The CDR3 reads CASALWGDASTDTQYF. CDR3 DNA sequence: TGTGCTAGTGCCCTTTGGGGGGATGCTAGCACAGATACGCAGTATTTT.

V gene TRBV18 combines with J gene TRBJ2-3; 8 bases line up with TRBD2. The V gene's germline CDR1 is KGHSH and CDR2 LQKENI. The CDR3 covers 17 residues. V shed 0 bases, J shed 3 bases, and the junction held 8 bases outside the gene matches. CDR3 amino acids: CASSPPAGGVRTDTQYF. The CDR3 DNA follows: TGTGCCAGCTCACCACCGGCGGGAGGAGTCAGGACAGATACGCAGTATTTT.

This chain connects TRBV28 to TRBJ2-5, with 7 nucleotides matching TRBD1. Germline V gene data show CDR1 as MDHEN and CDR2 as SYDVKM. V shed 4 bases and J 4 bases; nucleotides not matched to a gene: 6. This CDR3 comprises 14 residues. The CDR3 coding sequence is TGTGCCAGCAGTTCCCCGGACAGGCGAGAGACCCAGTACTTC. This gives the protein CASSSPDRRETQYF.

The chain combines TRBV19 with TRBJ2-1, with 9 positions matching TRBD1. The CDR3 contains 15 residues. Per germline, CDR1 LNHDA and CDR2 SQIVND (reference sequence). With 6 bases clipped from V and 1 base from J, the junction kept 4 bases outside the gene matches. The CDR3 sequence: CASRRDRESYNEQFF. The DNA of the CDR3 is TGTGCCAGTAGAAGGGACAGGGAATCCTACAATGAGCAGTTCTTC.

V usage is TRBV27 and J usage is TRBJ2-2, with 14 bases lining up with TRBD2. Germline CDR1 is MNHEY and CDR2 is SMNVEV (reference sequence). The ends lost 4 bases at V and 4 bases at J; junction bases unmatched: 2. The CDR3 is 16 amino acids. DNA for the CDR3: TGTGCCAGCAGTTCAGGGACTAGCGGGAGCACCGGGGAGCTGTTTTTT. Translating gives CASSSGTSGSTGELFF.